The 31 T cell receptor beta chains below come from one sample, sequenced in a study of cytomegalovirus exposure and HLA in healthy donors. The primer mix had 60 Vbeta and 13 Jbeta primers. Data came from immunoSEQ multiplex PCR; TCRdb stores just in-frame clones and leaves some out. Of 100,000 to 150,000 clones listed, 78% are singletons. Sequenced material: PBMCs. The receptors here all came from a man aged 25-40 years in good health and CMV-seropositive.

This clone came up once. The chain is built from TRBV6-1 and TRBJ1-1; D unclear. CDR3 length: 12 residues. The germline gives CDR1 MNHNS, CDR2 SASEGT. V gave up 6 bases and J gave up 1 base, with 6 bases separating them. CDR3 sequence (DNA): TGTGCCAGCAGCAGGCGGAACACTGAAGCTTTCTTT. Amino acid sequence: CASSRRNTEAFF.

The V and J genes are TRBV7-2 and TRBJ1-2, with TRBD1 matching over 8 bases. The V segment lost 5 bases and the J segment 6 bases; nucleotides outside the gene matches: 11. This CDR3 comprises 15 residues. The germline CDR1 and CDR2 sequences are SGHTA and FQGNSA. The CDR3 region is CASSQTGVRGNGYTF. The CDR3, as DNA: TGTGCCAGCAGCCAGACAGGGGTCCGCGGGAATGGCTACACCTTC.

This chain uses TRBV4-2 with TRBJ1-5; no firm D call. Germline-derived CDR1 and CDR2 are LGHNA and YNFKEQ. Trimming removed 0 bases from V and 6 bases from J, with 6 bases in between. This CDR3 is built from 13 residues. In nucleotides, the CDR3 is TGTGCCAGCAGCCAAGATTTCGGTCAGCCCCAGCATTTT. This translates into CASSQDFGQPQHF.

The chain links TRBV11-2 to TRBJ2-7; 7 nucleotides agree with TRBD2. The CDR3 runs 16 residues. Germline CDR1 reads SGHAT; CDR2 reads FQNNGV. The V segment lost 6 bases and the J segment 6 bases; nucleotides outside the gene matches: 17. CDR3: CASRGLGGTKGREQYF. CDR3 in DNA: TGTGCCAGCAGGGGGCTTGGGGGGACTAAAGGGCGCGAGCAGTACTTC.

This clone has only one observation. The chain is built from TRBV28 and TRBJ1-5; the D gene is possibly TRBD1 (5 bases). The length of the CDR3 is 13 residues. Germline CDR1 reads MDHEN; CDR2 reads SYDVKM. V was clipped by 6 bases and J by 1 base, with 7 bases between them. This CDR3 is CASSRVSNQPQHF. CDR3 bases: TGTGCCAGCAGCAGGGTGAGCAATCAGCCCCAGCATTTT.

The chain uses TRBV7-2 and TRBJ2-7; 10 positions match TRBD2. Germline assignment: CDR1 SGHTA and CDR2 FQGNSA. This CDR3 region has 15 residues. After removal of 0 bases from V and 3 bases from J, the junction contained 2 bases not matched to a gene. CDR3 loop: CASSLATSGVYEQYF. CDR3 DNA sequence: TGTGCCAGCAGCTTAGCCACTAGCGGGGTCTACGAGCAGTACTTC.

As DNA, the CDR3 is TGTGCCATCAGTGAGTCGAACAGGGTGAGAGAAAGCTACACCTTC. Residues: CAISESNRVRESYTF. The gene calls are TRBV10-3 and TRBJ1-2, with a tentative D call TRBD1 (6 bases). CDR1 is ENHRY and CDR2 is SYGVKD in the germline V gene. V lost 0 bases and J lost 9, with 17 bases in between. This CDR3 is built from 15 residues.

The V call is TRBV5-1, the J call TRBJ1-2, with 7 bases that match TRBD1. This CDR3 is built from 14 residues. CDR1 and CDR2 from the germline V gene are SGHRS and YFSETQ. J gave up 8 bases and V 1 base, and 8 bases lay outside the gene matches. This chain's CDR3 is CASSLSQGTGGYTF. As DNA, the CDR3 is TGCGCCAGCAGCTTGTCACAGGGGACGGGCGGCTACACCTTC. The full variable domain, rest sourced from reference TRBV5-1 and TRBJ1-2, is KAGVTQTPRYLIKTRGQQVTLSCSPISGHRSVSWYQQTPGQGLQFLFEYFSETQRNKGNFPGRFSGRQFSNSRSEMNVSTLELGDSALYLCASSLSQGTGGYTFGSGTRLTVV.

V and J are TRBV28 and TRBJ2-7; D is undetermined. In germline, CDR1 is MDHEN, CDR2 SYDVKM. Deletions cut 2 bases from V and 1 base from J, with 6 bases between. This CDR3 spans 13 amino acids. The CDR3 DNA reads as TGTGCCAGCAGTTTACCCAGTTCCTACGAGCAGTACTTC. Its protein product is CASSLPSSYEQYF.

The CDR3 is CASSTGASSSGNTIYF. CDR3 nucleotides: TGTGCCAGCAGCACGGGAGCATCAAGCTCTGGAAACACCATATATTTT. The V gene is TRBV7-8, the J gene TRBJ1-3; D call uncertain. V was shortened by 5 bases and J by 0 bases, with 14 bases between the two germline ends. The CDR3 runs to 16 residues. Per the germline V gene, CDR1 is SGHVS and CDR2 is FQNEAQ.

This rearrangement joins TRBV5-4 to TRBJ2-5; TRBD1 matches at 11 bases. The J call is doubtful: the DNA matches TRBJ2-7 better. The CDR3 spans 14 residues. CDR1 is SGHNT and CDR2 is YYREEE in the germline V gene (reference sequence). The CDR3 DNA follows: TGTGCCAGCAGCTCGGGACAGGGGGCCTACGAGCAGTACTTC. As protein: CASSSGQGAYEQYF.

This clone was seen once. The chain uses TRBV9 and TRBJ2-5, with D possibly TRBD2 on 5 matching bases. Germline CDR1 SGDLS, CDR2 YYNGEE. The CDR3 has 15 amino acids. V lost 2 bases to trimming and J lost 1 base, with 12 bases between them. The CDR3 here is CASSVTTGSQETQYF. DNA for the CDR3: TGTGCCAGCAGCGTTACGACGGGGAGCCAAGAGACCCAGTACTTC.

This chain joins TRBV4-2 and TRBJ1-5, with 7 bases fitting TRBD1. The CDR3 contains 15 residues. The germline CDR1 and CDR2 sequences are LGHNA and YNFKEQ. Unmatched junction bases numbered 4, after V lost 0 bases and J lost 5 bases. CDR3 coding DNA: TGTGCCAGCAGCCAAGAAGCCAGGGGGGATCAGCCCCAGCATTTT. Its protein product is CASSQEARGDQPQHF.

This clone was detected only a few times. This chain connects TRBV7-2 to TRBJ1-2, with a weak D call TRBD1 (5 bases). CDR3 size: 16 residues. Looked up from germline, CDR1 is SGHTA and CDR2 is FQGNSA. Trimming shortened V by 5 bases and J by 8 bases, and 24 bases separated the two germline ends. The CDR3: CASSHNTGVQVGGYTF. The DNA of the CDR3 is TGTGCCAGCAGCCATAACACGGGGGTGCAAGTGGGGGGCTACACCTTC.

The V call is TRBV11-2, the J call TRBJ1-2; D may be TRBD1 (5 bases). The ends were cut back, 2 bases at V and 8 bases at J, with 12 bases in the middle. The germline V gene has CDR1 SGHAT and CDR2 FQNNGV. This CDR3 is 13 amino acids long. As DNA, the CDR3 is TGTGCCAGCAGCTTACAGGGTCTCTTGGGCTACACCTTC. Translated, it gives CASSLQGLLGYTF. Using reference TRBV11-2 and TRBJ1-2 for the parts outside the CDR3, the full variable domain is EAGVAQSPRYKIIEKRQSVAFWCNPISGHATLYWYQQILGQGPKLLIQFQNNGVVDDSQLPKDRFSAERLKGVDSTLKIQPAKLEDSAVYLCASSLQGLLGYTFGSGTRLTVV.

The chain uses TRBV25-1 and TRBJ1-1; 10 bases match TRBD1. Germline loops: CDR1 MGHDK, CDR2 SYGVNS. The CDR3 totals 12 residues. Unmatched junction bases numbered 4, after V lost 9 bases and J lost 6 bases. CDR3 region: CASRQGAAEAFF. As DNA, the CDR3 is TGTGCCAGTAGACAGGGGGCTGCTGAAGCTTTCTTT.

V and J are TRBV19 and TRBJ2-7, with a tentative D call TRBD1 (5 bases). CDR1 is LNHDA and CDR2 is SQIVND in the germline V gene (reference sequence). V shed 7 bases and J shed 2 bases, with 12 bases lying between them. CDR3 size: 13 residues. CDR3 in amino acids: CASKQDGAYEQYF. The CDR3 nucleotides are TGTGCCAGTAAACAGGACGGAGCCTACGAGCAGTACTTC.

This clone was picked up a small number of times. One end of the junction fails to match germline, which may point to a read error. The chain uses TRBV10-1 and TRBJ2-7; D possibly corresponds to TRBD1 (5 bases). The CDR3 extends over 13 amino acids. CDR1 and CDR2 from the germline V gene are WNHNN and SYGVQD (reference sequence). CDR3 loop: CASSKSSGSEQYF. CDR3 bases: TGCGCCAGCAGTAAGTCTTCAGGGTCTGAGCAGTACTTC.

The V and J genes are TRBV9 and TRBJ2-7, with 11 nucleotides matching TRBD2. The V and J ends lost 0 bases and 3 bases, in that order; junction bases with no gene match: 2. CDR1 and CDR2 from the germline V gene are SGDLS and YYNGEE. This CDR3 spans 15 amino acids. The CDR3 spells CASSVGLAGGYEQYF. CDR3 in DNA: TGTGCCAGCAGCGTAGGTCTAGCGGGAGGCTACGAGCAGTACTTC.

This chain connects TRBV10-3 to TRBJ2-5; perhaps TRBD1 as D (7 bases). V was shortened by 0 bases and J by 2 bases, with 10 bases between the two germline ends. CDR3 size: 15 residues. CDR1 is ENHRY, CDR2 SYGVKD, per germline. The CDR3, as DNA: TGTGCCATCAGTGAGTCGCGGGACAGTCAAGAGACCCAGTACTTC. This codes for CAISESRDSQETQYF.

The V and J genes are TRBV21-1 and TRBJ2-1; the table's D call TRBD2 went unverified against the DNA. TRBV21-1 is a recognized pseudogene. This CDR3 is 20 amino acids long. The CDR3 nucleotides are TGTGCCAGCAGCAAAGTTGGGCTAGCGGGAGGGCCGGTCTACTACAATGAGCAGTTCTTC. Translated, it gives CASSKVGLAGGPVYYNEQFF.

Comment on this clone: Mismatch with germline at one junction end may stem from a read error. The chain uses TRBV11-3 and TRBJ1-1, with 9 nucleotides matching TRBD1. Germline CDR1 is SGHNT and CDR2 is YENEEA. CDR3 length: 15 amino acids. The CDR3 loop is CANSLSDRGNTEAFF. CDR3 sequence (DNA): TGTGCCAACAGCTTATCGGACAGGGGAAACACTGAAGCTTTCTTT.

The gene calls are TRBV4-3 and TRBJ2-2; the D gene is possibly TRBD2 (6 bases). The CDR3 has 14 amino acids. V was shortened by 0 bases and J by 10 bases, with 12 bases between the two germline ends. Germline loops: CDR1 LGHNA, CDR2 YSLEER. The CDR3 nucleotides read TGCGCCAGCAGCCAAGAGCCTAGCGCAGTGGAGCTGTTTTTT. Protein sequence: CASSQEPSAVELFF.

The V and J genes are TRBV7-2 and TRBJ1-5, with D maybe TRBD1 (6 bases). Germline V gene sequence: CDR1 SGHTA, CDR2 FQGNSA. V dropped 2 bases and J dropped 2 bases, with 10 bases sitting between them. This CDR3 region has 15 residues. As DNA, the CDR3 is TGTGCCAGCAGCTTACAGGGGTCGGGCAATCAGCCCCAGCATTTT. Amino acids: CASSLQGSGNQPQHF. Drawing the rest from reference TRBV7-2 and TRBJ1-5, the complete variable domain is GAGVSQSPSNKVTEKGKDVELRCDPISGHTALYWYRQSLGQGLEFLIYFQGNSAPDKSGLPSDRFSAERTGGSVSTLTIQRTQQEDSAVYLCASSLQGSGNQPQHFGDGTRLSIL.

The V call is TRBV2, the J call TRBJ2-7; 13 bases match TRBD2. With V trimmed by 5 bases and J by 9 bases, 4 bases remained unmatched. The CDR3 totals 13 residues. Germline lookup yields CDR1 SNHLY and CDR2 FYNNEI. The CDR3 protein is CASSTSGRAAQYF. CDR3 nucleotide sequence: TGTGCCAGCAGTACTAGCGGGAGGGCCGCGCAGTACTTC.

The chain uses TRBV18 and TRBJ1-4; D might be TRBD1 (5 bases). V was pared by 8 bases and J by 5 bases, with 24 bases between. CDR3 length: 17 amino acids. Germline CDR1 and CDR2: KGHSH and LQKENI. The DNA for the CDR3 is TGTGCCAGCACACTCACCGTTTCTAGGGACTTAAATGAAAAACTGTTTTTT. As protein: CASTLTVSRDLNEKLFF.

The V call is TRBV28, the J call TRBJ1-2, with 9 bases fitting TRBD1. Germline V gene lookup returns CDR1 MDHEN and CDR2 SYDVKM. The CDR3 consists of 15 residues. V lost 3 bases, J lost 7 bases, and 9 bases stayed unmatched. CDR3 residues: CASSFNRDRVSGYTF. In nucleotides, the CDR3 is TGTGCCAGCAGTTTTAACCGGGACAGGGTCTCTGGCTACACCTTC.

This chain links TRBV7-6 with TRBJ2-7; D unclear. The CDR3 has 12 residues. Looked up from germline, CDR1 is SGHVS and CDR2 is FNYEAQ. The germline V and J ends were trimmed by 2 bases and 5 bases, with 7 bases remaining between them. The CDR3 reads CASSLNSDEQYF. CDR3 nucleotides: TGTGCCAGCAGCTTAAACTCGGACGAGCAGTACTTC.

The chain recombines TRBV19 with TRBJ2-7; a weak D match, TRBD1 (5 bases). From germline, CDR1 is LNHDA and CDR2 SQIVND (reference sequence). The CDR3 has 14 amino acids. V was pared by 4 bases and J by 4 bases, with 14 bases between. The CDR3 nucleotides read TGTGCCAGTAGTAACCAGGGTGAGAATTACGAGCAGTACTTC. This translates into CASSNQGENYEQYF.

The chain uses TRBV27 and TRBJ2-1; no reliable D call. Trimming cost V 6 bases and J 2 bases, with 11 bases left between them. Per germline, CDR1 MNHEY and CDR2 SMNVEV (reference sequence). The CDR3 has 14 amino acids. The DNA of the CDR3 is TGTGCCAGCAGCATATCAGATCCCTACAATGAGCAGTTCTTC. Its translation: CASSISDPYNEQFF.

This chain joins TRBV4-3 and TRBJ2-7, with a weak D call TRBD2 (5 bases). V was cut by 0 bases and J by 3 bases, with 24 bases left in between. The germline CDR1 and CDR2 sequences are LGHNA and YSLEER. This CDR3 has 19 residues. CDR3 sequence reads: CASSQDPTGTRDSVYEQYF. DNA for the CDR3: TGCGCCAGCAGCCAAGATCCGACCGGCACCCGGGATTCAGTCTACGAGCAGTACTTC.